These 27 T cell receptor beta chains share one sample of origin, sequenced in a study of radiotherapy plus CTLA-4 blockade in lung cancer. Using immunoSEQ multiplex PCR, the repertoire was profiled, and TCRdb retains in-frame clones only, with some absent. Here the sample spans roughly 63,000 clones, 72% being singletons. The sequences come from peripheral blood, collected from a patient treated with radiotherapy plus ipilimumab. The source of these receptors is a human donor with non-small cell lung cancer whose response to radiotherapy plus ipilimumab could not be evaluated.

The CDR3, as DNA: TGTGCCAGCAGTTTATCCCCCAGGGTCAGACAGTACTTC. Translation gives CASSLSPRVRQYF. V usage is TRBV27 and J usage is TRBJ2-7; possibly TRBD1 for D (5 bases). Germline V CDR1 and CDR2: MNHEY, SMNVEV (reference sequence). The CDR3 is 13 residues long. The germline V and J ends were trimmed by 0 bases and 10 bases, with 13 bases remaining between them.

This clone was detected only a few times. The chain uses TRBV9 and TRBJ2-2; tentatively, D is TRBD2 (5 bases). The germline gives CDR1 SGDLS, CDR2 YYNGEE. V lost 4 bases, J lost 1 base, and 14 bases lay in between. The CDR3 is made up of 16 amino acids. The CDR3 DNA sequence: TGTGCCAGCAGCACCGGTTGGCGGGTGAACACCGGGGAGCTGTTTTTT. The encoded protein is CASSTGWRVNTGELFF.

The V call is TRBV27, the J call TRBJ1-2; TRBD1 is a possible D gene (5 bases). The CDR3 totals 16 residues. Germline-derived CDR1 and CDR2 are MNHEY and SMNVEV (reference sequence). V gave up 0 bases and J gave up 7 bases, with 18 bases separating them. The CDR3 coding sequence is TGTGCCAGCAGTTTATCTTCCCCCGTCAGGGCGAGTGGCTACACCTTC. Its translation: CASSLSSPVRASGYTF.

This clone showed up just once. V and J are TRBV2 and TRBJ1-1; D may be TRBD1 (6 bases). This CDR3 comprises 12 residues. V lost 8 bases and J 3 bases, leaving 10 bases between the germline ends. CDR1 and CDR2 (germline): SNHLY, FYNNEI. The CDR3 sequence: CASRDTYTEAFF. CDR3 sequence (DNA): TGTGCCAGCCGGGACACCTACACTGAAGCTTTCTTT.

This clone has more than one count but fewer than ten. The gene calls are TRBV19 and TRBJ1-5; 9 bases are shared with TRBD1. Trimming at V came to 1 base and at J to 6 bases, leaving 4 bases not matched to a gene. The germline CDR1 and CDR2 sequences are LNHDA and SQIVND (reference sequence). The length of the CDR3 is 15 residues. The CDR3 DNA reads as TGTGCCAGTAGTATAGCCATGACAGGGGGTCAGCCCCAGCATTTT. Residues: CASSIAMTGGQPQHF.

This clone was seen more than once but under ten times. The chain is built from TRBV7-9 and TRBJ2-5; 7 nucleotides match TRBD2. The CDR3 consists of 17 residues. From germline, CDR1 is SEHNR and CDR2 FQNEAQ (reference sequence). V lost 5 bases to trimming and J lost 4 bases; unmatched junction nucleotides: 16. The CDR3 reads CASSQGSSGEPGETQYF. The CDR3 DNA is TGTGCCAGCAGCCAAGGGTCGAGCGGGGAGCCTGGAGAGACCCAGTACTTC.

This CDR3 reads CASSSGQGWMNTEAFF. The CDR3 DNA reads TGTGCCAGCAGCTCCGGACAGGGATGGATGAACACTGAAGCTTTCTTT. This chain links TRBV7-2 with TRBJ1-1, with TRBD1 matching over 8 bases. This CDR3 region has 16 residues. Per germline, CDR1 SGHTA and CDR2 FQGNSA. Germline trimming cut 4 bases from V and 0 bases from J; bases unmatched to any gene: 7.

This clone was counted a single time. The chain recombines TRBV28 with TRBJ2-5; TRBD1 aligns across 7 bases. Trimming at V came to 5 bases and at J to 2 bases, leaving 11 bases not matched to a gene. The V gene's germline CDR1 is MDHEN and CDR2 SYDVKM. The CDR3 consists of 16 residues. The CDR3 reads CASSPHRGLGQETQYF. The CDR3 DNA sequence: TGTGCCAGCAGTCCCCACAGGGGATTGGGGCAAGAGACCCAGTACTTC.

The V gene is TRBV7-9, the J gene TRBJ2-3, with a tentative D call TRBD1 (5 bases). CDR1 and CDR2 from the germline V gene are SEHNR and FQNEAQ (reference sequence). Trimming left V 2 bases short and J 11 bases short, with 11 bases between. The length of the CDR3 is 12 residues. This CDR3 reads CASSLSQGGQYF. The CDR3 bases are TGTGCCAGCAGCTTATCCCAGGGCGGGCAGTATTTT.

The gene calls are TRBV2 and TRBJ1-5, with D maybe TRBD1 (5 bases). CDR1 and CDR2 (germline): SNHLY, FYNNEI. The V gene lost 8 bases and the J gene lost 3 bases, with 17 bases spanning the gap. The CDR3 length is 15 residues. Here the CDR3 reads CASRSHRQTNQPQHF. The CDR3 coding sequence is TGTGCCAGCCGGAGCCATAGACAGACCAATCAGCCCCAGCATTTT. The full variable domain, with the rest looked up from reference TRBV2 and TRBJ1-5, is EPEVTQTPSHQVTQMGQEVILRCVPISNHLYFYWYRQILGQKVEFLVSFYNNEISEKSEIFDDQFSVERPDGSNFTLKIRSTKLEDSAMYFCASRSHRQTNQPQHFGDGTRLSIL.

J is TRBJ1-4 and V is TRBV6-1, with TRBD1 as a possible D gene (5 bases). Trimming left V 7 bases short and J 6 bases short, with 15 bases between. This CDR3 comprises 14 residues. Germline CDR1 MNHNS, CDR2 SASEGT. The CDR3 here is CASTDTGGDEKLFF. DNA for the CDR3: TGTGCCAGCACCGACACAGGAGGGGATGAAAAACTGTTTTTT.

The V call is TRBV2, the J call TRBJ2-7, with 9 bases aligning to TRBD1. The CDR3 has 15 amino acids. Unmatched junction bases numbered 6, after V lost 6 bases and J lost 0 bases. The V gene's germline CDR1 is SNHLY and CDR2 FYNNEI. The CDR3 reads CASSLTGGSSYEQYF. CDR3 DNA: TGTGCCAGCAGCCTTACAGGGGGCAGCTCCTACGAGCAGTACTTC.

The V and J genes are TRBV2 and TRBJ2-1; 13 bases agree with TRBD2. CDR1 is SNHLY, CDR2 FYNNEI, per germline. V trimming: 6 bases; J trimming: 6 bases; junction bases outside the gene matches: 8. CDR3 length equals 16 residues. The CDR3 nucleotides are TGTGCCAGCAGCAAGCGACTAGCGGGGGGCCGCAATGAGCAGTTCTTC. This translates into CASSKRLAGGRNEQFF.

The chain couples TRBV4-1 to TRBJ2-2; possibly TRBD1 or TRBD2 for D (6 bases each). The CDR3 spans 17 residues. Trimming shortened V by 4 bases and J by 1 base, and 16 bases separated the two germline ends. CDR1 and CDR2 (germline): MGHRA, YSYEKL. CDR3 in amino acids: CASSPEGGTRNTGELFF. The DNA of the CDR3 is TGCGCCAGCAGCCCAGAGGGGGGTACCCGGAACACCGGGGAGCTGTTTTTT.

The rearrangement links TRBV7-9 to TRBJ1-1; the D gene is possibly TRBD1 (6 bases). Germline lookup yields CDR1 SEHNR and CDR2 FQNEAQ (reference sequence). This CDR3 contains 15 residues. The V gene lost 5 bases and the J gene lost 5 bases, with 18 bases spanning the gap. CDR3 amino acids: CASSPPPQGMTEAFF. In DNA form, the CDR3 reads TGTGCCAGCAGCCCTCCTCCTCAGGGGATGACTGAAGCTTTCTTT.

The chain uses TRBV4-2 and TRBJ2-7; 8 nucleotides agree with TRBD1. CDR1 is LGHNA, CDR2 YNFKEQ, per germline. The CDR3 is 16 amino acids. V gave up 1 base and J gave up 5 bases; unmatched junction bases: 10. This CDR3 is CASSQVARTGYHEQYF. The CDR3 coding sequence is TGTGCCAGCAGCCAAGTCGCCCGGACAGGGTACCACGAGCAGTACTTC.

The CDR3 coding sequence is TGTGCCAGCAGCTCCGGACTAGCGGGGACAGATACGCAGTATTTT. This translates into CASSSGLAGTDTQYF. V is TRBV7-3 and J is TRBJ2-3; 12 bases fit TRBD2. In germline, CDR1 is SGHTA, CDR2 FQGTGA. The CDR3 has 15 residues. V trimming: 4 bases; J trimming: 3 bases; junction bases outside the gene matches: 2.

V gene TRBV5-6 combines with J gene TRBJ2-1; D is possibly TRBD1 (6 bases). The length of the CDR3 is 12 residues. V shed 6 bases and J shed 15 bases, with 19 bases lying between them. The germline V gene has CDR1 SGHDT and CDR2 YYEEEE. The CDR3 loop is CASTQDSLVLFF. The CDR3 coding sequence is TGTGCCAGCACCCAGGACAGCCTGGTCCTGTTCTTC.

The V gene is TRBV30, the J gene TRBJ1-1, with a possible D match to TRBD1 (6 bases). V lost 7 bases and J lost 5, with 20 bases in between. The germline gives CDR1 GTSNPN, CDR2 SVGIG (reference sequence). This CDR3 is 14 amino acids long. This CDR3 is CALTEGGAVTEAFF. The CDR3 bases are TGTGCCTTGACAGAAGGGGGGGCCGTGACTGAAGCTTTCTTT.

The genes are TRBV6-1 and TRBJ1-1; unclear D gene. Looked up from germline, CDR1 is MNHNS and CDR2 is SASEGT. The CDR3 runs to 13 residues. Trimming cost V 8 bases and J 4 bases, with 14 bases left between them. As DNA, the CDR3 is TGTGCCAGCCGGTCGAATTGGGCCACTGAAGCTTTCTTT. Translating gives CASRSNWATEAFF.

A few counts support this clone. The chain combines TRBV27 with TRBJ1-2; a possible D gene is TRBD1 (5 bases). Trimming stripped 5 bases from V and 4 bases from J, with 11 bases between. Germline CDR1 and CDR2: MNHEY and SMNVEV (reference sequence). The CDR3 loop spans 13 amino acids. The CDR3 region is CASSPWGLYGYTF. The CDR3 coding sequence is TGTGCCAGCAGTCCGTGGGGCCTCTATGGCTACACCTTC.

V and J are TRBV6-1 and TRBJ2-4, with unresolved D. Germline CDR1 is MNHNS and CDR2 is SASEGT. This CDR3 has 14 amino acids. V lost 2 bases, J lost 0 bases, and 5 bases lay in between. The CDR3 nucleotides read TGTGCCAGCAGTGAATTTCTAGCCAAAAACATTCAGTACTTC. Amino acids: CASSEFLAKNIQYF.

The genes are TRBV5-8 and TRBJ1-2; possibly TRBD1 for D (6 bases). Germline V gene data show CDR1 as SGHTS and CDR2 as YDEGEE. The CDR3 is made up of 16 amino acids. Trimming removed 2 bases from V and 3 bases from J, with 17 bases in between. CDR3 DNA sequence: TGTGCCAGCAGCTTCCGAACTACAGGGTACGACTATGGCTACACCTTC. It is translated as CASSFRTTGYDYGYTF.

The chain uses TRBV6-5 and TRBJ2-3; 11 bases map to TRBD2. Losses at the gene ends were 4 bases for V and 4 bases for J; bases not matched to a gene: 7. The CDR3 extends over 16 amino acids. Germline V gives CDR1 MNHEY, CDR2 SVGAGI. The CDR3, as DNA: TGTGCCAGCAGTTCCCCCTTAGCGGGAGGGCCAGATACGCAGTATTTT. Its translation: CASSSPLAGGPDTQYF.

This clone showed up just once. CDR3 in amino acids: CSVGSETGGREQYF. In DNA form, the CDR3 reads TGCAGCGTTGGGTCCGAGACAGGGGGAAGGGAGCAGTACTTC. V gene TRBV29-1 combines with J gene TRBJ2-7; 9 bases map to TRBD1. The J segment lost 7 bases and the V segment lost 4 bases, leaving 11 bases of the junction unmatched. This CDR3 region has 14 residues. CDR1 and CDR2 (germline): SQVTM, ANQGSEA.

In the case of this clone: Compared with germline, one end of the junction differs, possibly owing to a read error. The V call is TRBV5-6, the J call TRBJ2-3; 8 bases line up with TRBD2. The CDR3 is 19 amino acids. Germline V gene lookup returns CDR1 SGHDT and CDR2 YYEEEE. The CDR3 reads CANSLYRSSGTTLADTQYF. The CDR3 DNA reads TGTGCCAACAGCTTGTACAGGAGTAGCGGGACCACTCTTGCTGATACGCAGTATTTT.

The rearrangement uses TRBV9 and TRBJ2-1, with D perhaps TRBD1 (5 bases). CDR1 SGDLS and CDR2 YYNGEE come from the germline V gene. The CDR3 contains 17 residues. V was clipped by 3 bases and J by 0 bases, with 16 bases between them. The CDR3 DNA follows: TGTGCCAGCAGCGGTCCGTGGGGCGATAGCTCCTACAATGAGCAGTTCTTC. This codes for CASSGPWGDSSYNEQFF.